These T cell receptor beta chains were read from a single sample in a study of regulatory T cells in long-lasting Graves disease. TCRdb reprocessed the multiplex PCR reads via MiXCR and lists one record per CDR3 protein. The table lists 400,000 to 500,000 distinct CDR3 sequences, roughly 21% of them singletons. Sequenced here: peripheral blood mononuclear cells (PBMCs), sampled when the disease was refractory, from a patient treated with antithyroid drugs. Source of these receptors: a female donor with Graves disease. The CDR3 runs from the conserved cysteine through the conserved F or W. D genes are given only for firm matches. A clone size is listed for some rows: how often the clone was seen (once, few, many), or a class if it is expanded.

TRBD2	-	TRBV30	TRBJ2-1	TGTGCCTTGGGGACTAGCGGAATCTTCGGTGAGCAGTCCTTC	CALGTSGIFGEQSF
TRBD1	many	TRBV28	TRBJ2-7	TGTGCCAGCAGACCCGGACAGGGGTACGAGCAGTACTTC	CASRPGQGYEQYF
-	-	TRBV6-1	TRBJ2-1	TGTGCCAGCAGTGTAACTATAGATTATGTTGAGCAGTTCTTC	CASSVTIDYVEQFF
-	many	TRBV28	TRBJ2-7	TGTGCCAGCAGGTTAGCGGACCCCTACGAGCAGTACTTC	CASRLADPYEQYF
-	many	TRBV27	TRBJ1-1	TGTGCCAGCAGTTTAGGGGGTGCTACATGGGAAGCTTTCTTT	CASSLGGATWEAFF
TRBD2	few	TRBV4-1	TRBJ2-5	TGCGCCAGCAGCCAAGGTGGGGGGGTGACTAGCGGGATCCAAGAGACCCAGTACTTC	CASSQGGGVTSGIQETQYF
TRBD2	-	TRBV9	TRBJ2-4	TGTGCCAGCAGCGGGACCAGCGGGAGGGCCGGGAACATTCAGTACTTC	CASSGTSGRAGNIQYF
TRBD1	few	TRBV4-1	TRBJ2-7	TGCGCCAGCAGCCCCAAGATGGGACAGAGCTACGAGCAGTACTTC	CASSPKMGQSYEQYF
TRBD1	-	TRBV4-1	TRBJ2-7	TGCGCCAGCAGCCAAGGGGGGACAGTTTCCTACGAGCAGTACTTC	CASSQGGTVSYEQYF
TRBD1	many	TRBV12-3/TRBV12-4	TRBJ1-1	TGTGCCAGCAGTTTTATGACAGGGATGAACACTGAAGCTTTCTTT	CASSFMTGMNTEAFF
-	many	TRBV2	TRBJ2-7	TGTGCCAACAGATGGGACGGGAGCTCCTACGAGCAGTACTTC	CANRWDGSSYEQYF
TRBD2	-	TRBV9	TRBJ2-7	TGTGCCAGCAGCGTAAGCCCTAGCGGGCCGTCCGAGCAGTACTTC	CASSVSPSGPSEQYF
-	-	TRBV20-1	TRBJ2-3	TGCAGTGCTAGAGATATAAGTCGAGCAGATACGCAGTATTTT	CSARDISRADTQYF